The 22 T cell receptor beta chains listed next were all sequenced from one sample in a study of blood T cell repertoires in COVID-19. Assay: immunoSEQ multiplex PCR; the TCRdb copy retains only in-frame clones and omits some. The table lists fewer than 150,000 clones, about two thirds of them singletons. The sequencing input was peripheral blood. Receptors originate from a human donor with acute or convalescent COVID-19. The donor label of this sample is uncertain.

The chain combines TRBV2 with TRBJ2-7, with 11 bases matching TRBD1. V lost 5 bases and J lost 11; bases outside the gene matches: 8. Per the germline V gene, CDR1 is SNHLY and CDR2 is FYNNEI. There are 13 residues in the CDR3. CDR3 residues: CASSNSGQGEEYF. The DNA for the CDR3 is TGTGCCAGCAGTAACTCGGGACAGGGGGAGGAGTACTTC.

The chain has TRBV5-1 and TRBJ1-1; maybe TRBD1 (5 bases). Germline CDR1 and CDR2: SGHRS and YFSETQ. The CDR3 is 15 residues long. V gave up 4 bases and J gave up 1 base, with 14 bases separating them. The CDR3 nucleotides read TGCGCCAGCAGCGCCCAACAGGCCGCGAACACTGAAGCTTTCTTT. As protein: CASSAQQAANTEAFF.

The chain has TRBV4-2 and TRBJ1-2; 8 bases fit TRBD1. Germline V gene data show CDR1 as LGHNA and CDR2 as YNFKEQ. J gave up 4 bases and V 2 bases, and 9 bases lay outside the gene matches. This CDR3 contains 16 residues. For the CDR3, the DNA is TGTGCCAGCAGCCAACCCGACAGGGGAGTAAGCTATGGCTACACCTTC. It translates to CASSQPDRGVSYGYTF.

The chain combines TRBV5-1 with TRBJ1-1; D might be TRBD1 (5 bases). CDR3 size: 13 residues. CDR1 and CDR2 (germline): SGHRS, YFSETQ. Trimming took off 4 bases at V and 8 bases at J, with 15 bases between the two ends. CDR3 protein: CASSTSTETEAFF. The CDR3 DNA reads as TGCGCCAGCAGCACATCGACAGAAACGGAAGCTTTCTTT. Full variable domain (missing parts from reference TRBV5-1 and TRBJ1-1): KAGVTQTPRYLIKTRGQQVTLSCSPISGHRSVSWYQQTPGQGLQFLFEYFSETQRNKGNFPGRFSGRQFSNSRSEMNVSTLELGDSALYLCASSTSTETEAFFGQGTRLTVV.

Note on this clone: Other DNA sequences in the same sample also yield this CDR3. The chain uses TRBV5-8 and TRBJ2-7; TRBD1 matches 9 bases. The CDR3 length is 14 residues. The germline V gene has CDR1 SGHTS and CDR2 YDEGEE. The trim removed 5 bases at V and 3 bases at J, leaving 6 bases unmatched. This CDR3 is CASRAVGQGYEQYV. Written as DNA, the CDR3 is TGTGCCAGCAGGGCGGTGGGACAGGGCTACGAGCAGTACGTC.

This clone was detected only once. CDR3 bases: TGTGCCAGCAGCTCAGGACAGTTAAATTCACCCCTCCACTTT. Protein product: CASSSGQLNSPLHF. This chain links TRBV7-2 with TRBJ1-6, with D maybe TRBD1 (6 bases). Germline CDR1 reads SGHTA; CDR2 reads FQGNSA. The V and J ends lost 4 bases and 7 bases respectively, with 11 bases between them. This CDR3 spans 14 amino acids.

The genes are TRBV5-4 and TRBJ1-2; 7 bases align to TRBD1. The germline V gene has CDR1 SGHNT and CDR2 YYREEE (reference sequence). The V gene end was trimmed by 4 bases and the J gene end by 2 bases; junction bases not matched to a gene: 8. The CDR3 runs 15 residues. The CDR3, as DNA: TGTGCCAGCAGCGCGCACGGGACAGTGAACTATGGCTACACCTTC. This gives the protein CASSAHGTVNYGYTF. Full variable domain (missing parts from reference TRBV5-4 and TRBJ1-2): ETGVTQSPTHLIKTRGQQVTLRCSSQSGHNTVSWYQQALGQGPQFIFQYYREEENGRGNFPPRFSGLQFPNYSSELNVNALELDDSALYLCASSAHGTVNYGYTFGSGTRLTVV.

The rearrangement uses TRBV11-3 and TRBJ2-1; D may be TRBD1 (5 bases). The CDR3 has 12 amino acids. V was clipped by 1 base and J by 7 bases, with 5 bases between them. Per germline, CDR1 SGHNT and CDR2 YENEEA. The DNA of the CDR3 is TGTGCCAGCAGCTTAGCAGGGAATGAGCAGTTCTTC. Protein sequence: CASSLAGNEQFF.

As regards this clone: An end of the junction differs from the germline gene, which may be a read error. The gene calls are TRBV18 and TRBJ1-2; TRBD1 agrees at 11 bases. This CDR3 is built from 19 residues. The germline gives CDR1 KGHSH, CDR2 LQKENI. In DNA form, the CDR3 reads TGTGCCAGCTCATCACCCGGACAGGGGGCGACTAGCTGGTACTATGGCTACACCTTC. As protein: CASSSPGQGATSWYYGYTF.

This chain links TRBV6-1 with TRBJ2-7; maybe TRBD2 (5 bases). The CDR3 loop spans 15 amino acids. The germline V gene has CDR1 MNHNS and CDR2 SASEGT. Trimming removed 1 base from V and 6 bases from J, with 16 bases in between. Here the CDR3 DNA reads TGTGCCAGCAGTGAAGGGAGGTTCTCTTCGCGCGAGCAGTACGTC. This codes for CASSEGRFSSREQYV.

A remark on this clone: The junction differs from germline at one of its ends, possibly a read error. This chain joins TRBV24-1 and TRBJ2-5, with 10 bases that match TRBD1. CDR1 is KGHDR, CDR2 SFDVKD, per germline. This CDR3 contains 16 residues. The CDR3 DNA reads TGTGCCACCAGTGATGCCGGGACAGGGGAACAAGGGACCCAGTACTTC. It is translated as CATSDAGTGEQGTQYF.

The chain couples TRBV2 to TRBJ1-2; no clear D. The CDR3 length is 16 residues. Trimming removed 3 bases at V and 0 bases at J, with 14 bases between. Germline V gives CDR1 SNHLY, CDR2 FYNNEI. CDR3 amino acids: CASSEEGSRPNYGYTF. The CDR3 DNA sequence: TGTGCCAGCAGTGAGGAGGGTAGCAGGCCTAACTATGGCTACACCTTC.

The J gene is TRBJ1-4, the V gene TRBV19, with 7 positions matching TRBD1. Germline lookup yields CDR1 LNHDA and CDR2 SQIVND (reference sequence). V was clipped by 2 bases and J by 8 bases; unmatched bases: 14. The CDR3 loop spans 17 amino acids. CDR3: CASSIIGGTARREKLFF. CDR3 DNA sequence: TGTGCCAGTAGTATAATAGGGGGGACAGCGCGACGGGAAAAACTGTTTTTT.

The rearrangement joins TRBV7-2 to TRBJ1-1; D not resolved. Trimming took 5 bases from V and 0 from J, leaving 13 bases between them. The CDR3 is made up of 15 amino acids. Germline loops: CDR1 SGHTA, CDR2 FQGNSA. The CDR3 DNA reads TGTGCCAGCAGCCCCTACTGGAGGATGAACACTGAAGCTTTCTTT. Translation: CASSPYWRMNTEAFF.

The V and J genes are TRBV10-3 and TRBJ2-3; 16 bases are a match to TRBD2. CDR3 length: 18 amino acids. V was pared by 9 bases and J by 1 base, with 10 bases of the junction left unmatched. Germline CDR1 reads ENHRY; CDR2 reads SYGVKD. CDR3 in amino acids: CAIKPGLAGGKGTDTQYF. The CDR3 nucleotides read TGTGCCATAAAACCGGGACTAGCGGGGGGGAAGGGCACAGATACGCAGTATTTT.

The rearrangement uses TRBV29-1 and TRBJ2-7, with D possibly matching TRBD1 (7 bases). Germline CDR1 SQVTM, CDR2 ANQGSEA. CDR3 size: 16 residues. V lost 0 bases and J lost 3, with 18 bases in between. In nucleotides, the CDR3 is TGCAGCGTTGAAGACCCCGGGGCGGGACAGCACTACGAGCAGTACGTC. Its translation: CSVEDPGAGQHYEQYV.

Notes on this clone: Compared with germline, one end of the junction differs, possibly owing to a read error. The chain is built from TRBV11-2 and TRBJ2-1, with 8 bases identical to TRBD1. Germline V CDR1 and CDR2: SGHAT, FQNNGV. This CDR3 spans 13 amino acids. CDR3 nucleotide sequence: TGTGCCAGCAGCCTAGACAGGGGCGATGAGCAGTTCTTC. Amino acids: CASSLDRGDEQFF.

The V and J genes are TRBV30 and TRBJ1-2, with D tentatively TRBD1 (5 bases). Germline assignment: CDR1 GTSNPN and CDR2 SVGIG (reference sequence). Trimming stripped 2 bases from V and 6 bases from J, with 16 bases between. The CDR3 extends over 14 amino acids. In DNA form, the CDR3 reads TGTGCCTGGAGTCGGTGGGGGGGGATCGATGGCTACACCTTC. This gives the protein CAWSRWGGIDGYTF.

The chain employs TRBV6-5 and TRBJ2-7, with D possibly matching TRBD2 (6 bases). The length of the CDR3 is 14 residues. With 4 bases removed from V and 4 bases from J, the gap between germline ends came to 14 bases. In germline, CDR1 is MNHEY, CDR2 SVGAGI. As DNA, the CDR3 is TGTGCCAGCAGTTTTTGGCAGGGAGGATACGAGCAGTACTTC. Residues: CASSFWQGGYEQYF.

Only one count was recorded for this clone. The chain uses TRBV18 and TRBJ2-7; TRBD1 matches 7 bases. Per the germline V gene, CDR1 is KGHSH and CDR2 is LQKENI. CDR3 size: 15 residues. V lost 2 bases to trimming and J lost 5 bases; unmatched junction nucleotides: 9. Written as DNA, the CDR3 is TGTGCCAGCTCACCAAGGCGACAGGGTGGAAACGAGCAGTACGTC. Translating gives CASSPRRQGGNEQYV.

This chain joins TRBV4-1 and TRBJ2-2, with D tentatively TRBD2 (7 bases). This CDR3 has 16 residues. Trimming pared 5 bases from V and 7 bases from J, leaving 20 bases between. CDR1 is MGHRA and CDR2 is YSYEKL in the germline V gene. In nucleotides, the CDR3 is TGCGCCAGCAGCTCAGCGGGGCAGGGGATTCACGGGGAGCTGTTTTTT. Translating it yields CASSSAGQGIHGELFF.

The gene calls are TRBV2 and TRBJ2-7; TRBD2 matches at 12 bases. Germline CDR1 and CDR2: SNHLY and FYNNEI. J was trimmed by 7 bases and V by 7 bases; bases with no gene match: 11. The CDR3 runs 15 residues. CDR3 in DNA: TGTGCCAGCACAGGGAGACTAGCGGGGGCCAGGGAGCAGTACTTC. Translated, it gives CASTGRLAGAREQYF.